The 32 T cell receptor beta chains below were found in one sample sequenced in a study of T cell responses to AZD1222 COVID-19 vaccine. This table comes from immunoSEQ multiplex PCR, and its TCRdb copy is limited to in-frame clones, with some not included. Of 150,000 to 200,000 clones detected, about nine tenths appear once; the ten largest clones hold 1.3% to 1.5%. The source material was peripheral blood, sampled on day 0 of AZD1222 vaccination. These receptors originate from an adult in good health.

Only one count was recorded for this clone. The chain links TRBV28 to TRBJ2-1; no clear D gene. Germline V gene sequence: CDR1 MDHEN, CDR2 SYDVKM. Trimming took 3 bases from V and 8 from J, leaving 8 bases between them. There are 12 residues in the CDR3. The CDR3 spells CASSFRGDEQFF. The CDR3 region has the DNA TGTGCCAGCAGTTTCAGAGGAGATGAGCAGTTCTTC.

V usage is TRBV6-5 and J usage is TRBJ2-1, with 10 positions matching TRBD2. From germline, CDR1 is MNHEY and CDR2 SVGAGI. The CDR3 loop spans 16 amino acids. J lost 9 bases, V lost 2 bases, and 10 bases had no gene match. DNA of the CDR3: TGTGCCAGCAGTTACAAAGCGGGAGGGCCGTTCAGTGAGCAGTTCTTC. Translated: CASSYKAGGPFSEQFF.

The gene calls are TRBV5-1 and TRBJ2-2; 7 bases line up with TRBD1. This CDR3 has 15 residues. CDR1 and CDR2 from the germline V gene are SGHRS and YFSETQ. J was trimmed by 1 base and V by 5 bases; bases with no gene match: 5. This CDR3 reads CASSPGTVNTGELFF. The DNA for the CDR3 is TGCGCCAGCAGTCCCGGGACAGTGAACACCGGGGAGCTGTTTTTT.

The chain's CDR3 is CASWVVAEAFF. CDR3 DNA sequence: TGTGCCAGCTGGGTGGTGGCTGAAGCTTTCTTT. This chain joins TRBV2 and TRBJ1-1, with D unclear. The germline V gene has CDR1 SNHLY and CDR2 FYNNEI. CDR3 length: 11 amino acids. Between the trimmed V and J ends, which lost 8 bases and 6 bases, there was a span of 10 bases.

The chain joins TRBV29-1 to TRBJ1-2; D uncertain. Trimming left V 7 bases short and J 8 bases short, with 20 bases between. The CDR3 is 13 residues long. The germline CDR1 and CDR2 sequences are SQVTM and ANQGSEA. The CDR3 nucleotides read TGCAGCGCTATAGGCGGGAGACTGCAGGGCTACACCTTC. This sequence encodes CSAIGGRLQGYTF.

J is TRBJ2-1 and V is TRBV4-3, with a possible D match to TRBD1 (5 bases). The length of the CDR3 is 17 residues. Germline V gives CDR1 LGHNA, CDR2 YSLEER. Deletions cut 1 base from V and 1 base from J, with 14 bases between. CDR3 protein: CASSQGALGDSYNEQFF. CDR3 coding DNA: TGCGCCAGCAGCCAAGGGGCCCTAGGGGATTCCTACAATGAGCAGTTCTTC.

The chain is built from TRBV18 and TRBJ2-1; 10 bases are shared with TRBD1. Germline V gene sequence: CDR1 KGHSH, CDR2 LQKENI. V shed 4 bases, J shed 9 bases, and the junction held 9 bases outside the gene matches. The length of the CDR3 is 15 residues. CDR3 sequence reads: CASSLRDRGWPEQFF. For the CDR3, the DNA is TGTGCCAGCTCACTCCGGGACAGGGGTTGGCCTGAGCAGTTCTTC.

The chain carries TRBV11-2 and TRBJ2-7, with unresolved D. V shed 3 bases and J shed 4 bases, with 7 bases lying between them. This CDR3 is built from 12 residues. CDR1 and CDR2 from the germline V gene are SGHAT and FQNNGV. The CDR3 coding sequence is TGTGCCAGCAGCTTGGTCGGGTACGAGCAGTACTTC. Protein product: CASSLVGYEQYF.

This chain joins TRBV4-2 and TRBJ2-7; D may match TRBD1 or TRBD2 (5 bases each). This CDR3 spans 14 amino acids. Per germline, CDR1 LGHNA and CDR2 YNFKEQ. V was shortened by 3 bases and J by 3 bases, with 12 bases between the two germline ends. In nucleotides, the CDR3 is TGTGCCAGCAGCCAGGGACGAGGTAACTACGAGCAGTACTTC. As protein: CASSQGRGNYEQYF.

The table lists this clone with a count of one. The rearrangement links TRBV7-3 to TRBJ2-7; D not resolved. The germline V gene has CDR1 SGHTA and CDR2 FQGTGA. CDR3 length: 13 residues. Trimming pared 2 bases from V and 0 bases from J, leaving 5 bases between. CDR3 DNA: TGTGCCAGCAGCTTAGGGCCCTCCTACGAGCAGTACTTC. As protein: CASSLGPSYEQYF.

The chain couples TRBV20-1 to TRBJ2-1; unclear D gene. The V gene's germline CDR1 is DFQATT and CDR2 SNEGSKA (reference sequence). V dropped 5 bases and J dropped 6 bases, with 8 bases sitting between them. The CDR3 is 11 amino acids. Here the CDR3 reads CSAQLVNEQFF. In nucleotides, the CDR3 is TGCAGTGCTCAGTTAGTCAATGAGCAGTTCTTC.

This chain uses TRBV7-9 with TRBJ1-1; D ambiguous. The V and J ends lost 11 bases and 1 base respectively, with 11 bases between them. The CDR3 extends over 12 amino acids. Germline V CDR1 and CDR2: SEHNR, FQNEAQ (reference sequence). CDR3 protein: CAVYEGNTEAFF. Here the CDR3 DNA reads TGTGCCGTTTACGAGGGGAACACTGAAGCTTTCTTT.

The chain carries TRBV27 and TRBJ1-5; no definite D call. The CDR3 extends over 13 amino acids. CDR1 is MNHEY and CDR2 is SMNVEV in the germline V gene (reference sequence). Trimming left V 0 bases short and J 6 bases short, with 6 bases between. Here the CDR3 DNA reads TGTGCCAGCAGTTTATCAGTTACTCAGCCCCAGCATTTT. Residues: CASSLSVTQPQHF.

This clone is a singleton in its sample. V and J are TRBV5-1 and TRBJ2-3; 10 nucleotides align to TRBD2. Trimming took 4 bases from V and 0 from J; bases not matched to a gene: 5. This CDR3 is built from 16 residues. CDR1 SGHRS and CDR2 YFSETQ come from the germline V gene. CDR3: CASSLGLAASTDTQYF. The CDR3 nucleotides read TGCGCCAGCAGCCTAGGACTAGCGGCTAGCACAGATACGCAGTATTTT.

J is TRBJ1-5 and V is TRBV2; D is perhaps TRBD1 (5 bases). Trimming left V 8 bases short and J 0 bases short, with 11 bases between. The CDR3 consists of 14 residues. Germline CDR1 is SNHLY and CDR2 is FYNNEI. The CDR3 DNA is TGTGCCAGCCGGGGCGGTTATAGCAATCAGCCCCAGCATTTT. As protein: CASRGGYSNQPQHF.

The chain recombines TRBV20-1 with TRBJ1-1; unclear D gene. V was trimmed by 6 bases and J by 2 bases, leaving 7 bases between them. CDR3 length: 11 residues. Germline V gene data show CDR1 as DFQATT and CDR2 as SNEGSKA (reference sequence). The CDR3 loop is CSANQNTEAFF. The CDR3 nucleotides read TGCAGTGCCAACCAAAACACTGAAGCTTTCTTT.

V gene TRBV13 combines with J gene TRBJ2-1, with a possible D match to TRBD1 (6 bases). The CDR3 has 15 amino acids. The germline V gene has CDR1 PRHDT and CDR2 FYEKMQ (reference sequence). Trimming cost V 3 bases and J 5 bases, with 14 bases left between them. As DNA, the CDR3 is TGTGCCAGCAGCTTCAGAGGGACAAATCACAATGAGCAGTTCTTC. This codes for CASSFRGTNHNEQFF.

This rearrangement joins TRBV4-1 to TRBJ1-1; 7 bases map to TRBD1. This CDR3 contains 15 residues. V lost 4 bases and J lost 0; bases outside the gene matches: 5. Germline V gives CDR1 MGHRA, CDR2 YSYEKL. The CDR3: CASSPRDRLNTEAFF. In nucleotides, the CDR3 is TGCGCCAGCAGCCCTAGGGACAGATTGAACACTGAAGCTTTCTTT.

The CDR3 loop is CASSLVGARQQTGAFF. In DNA, the CDR3 is TGTGCCAGCAGTTTGGTGGGGGCTCGTCAACAGACTGGGGCTTTCTTT. The V call is TRBV6-5, the J call TRBJ1-1, with D tentatively TRBD1 (6 bases). This CDR3 is built from 16 residues. Per germline, CDR1 MNHEY and CDR2 SVGAGI. Trimming pared 4 bases from V and 11 bases from J, leaving 26 bases between.

This chain joins TRBV2 and TRBJ1-5, with unresolved D. The CDR3 is 15 residues long. Trimming shortened V by 7 bases and J by 0 bases, and 13 bases separated the two germline ends. Germline V gene sequence: CDR1 SNHLY, CDR2 FYNNEI. CDR3: CASTPSGYSNQPQHF. CDR3 coding DNA: TGTGCCAGCACCCCCTCGGGGTATAGCAATCAGCCCCAGCATTTT.

V and J are TRBV4-1 and TRBJ1-1; 10 nucleotides align to TRBD1. Germline-derived CDR1 and CDR2 are MGHRA and YSYEKL. The ends lost 2 bases at V and 5 bases at J; junction bases unmatched: 14. This CDR3 region has 18 residues. CDR3 coding DNA: TGCGCCAGCAGCCAAACTCAAGACAGGGGGCTATTCGATACTGAAGCTTTCTTT. Residues: CASSQTQDRGLFDTEAFF.

This clone was counted a single time. The chain couples TRBV4-2 to TRBJ2-2, with 7 bases fitting TRBD2. Germline lookup yields CDR1 LGHNA and CDR2 YNFKEQ. J gave up 5 bases and V 10 bases, and 13 bases lay outside the gene matches. This CDR3 region has 15 residues. CDR3 loop: CATRRSEGGTGELFF. CDR3 DNA sequence: TGTGCCACCCGTCGGTCGGAGGGAGGGACCGGGGAGCTGTTTTTT.

The rearrangement uses TRBV27 and TRBJ2-5; 8 bases are a match to TRBD1. Per germline, CDR1 MNHEY and CDR2 SMNVEV (reference sequence). Trimming removed 3 bases from V and 3 bases from J; junction bases left unmatched: 6. The CDR3 loop spans 15 amino acids. The CDR3: CASSFLDRGKETQYF. The CDR3 bases are TGTGCCAGCAGTTTCCTCGACAGGGGCAAAGAGACCCAGTACTTC.

This clone appeared once. The chain is built from TRBV7-2 and TRBJ2-2, with TRBD1 matching over 11 bases. This CDR3 contains 14 residues. Germline lookup yields CDR1 SGHTA and CDR2 FQGNSA. Losses at the gene ends were 8 bases for V and 4 bases for J; bases not matched to a gene: 3. The CDR3 DNA reads as TGTGCCAGCGAGGGACAGGGGGGCACCGGGGAGCTGTTTTTT. Translated, it gives CASEGQGGTGELFF.

As DNA, the CDR3 is TGTGCCACCAGCAGGGGAAGGCGGGGGGGCCTCCCAGATACGCAGTATTTT. It encodes CATSRGRRGGLPDTQYF. This chain connects TRBV15 to TRBJ2-3, with 9 nucleotides matching TRBD2. Germline CDR1 reads LNHNV; CDR2 reads YYDKDF (reference sequence). The CDR3 covers 17 residues. The trim removed 3 bases at V and 4 bases at J, leaving 11 bases unmatched.

This chain uses TRBV5-8 with TRBJ2-7, with a weak D call TRBD1 (5 bases). Germline CDR1 and CDR2: SGHTS and YDEGEE. The CDR3 has 14 amino acids. The germline V and J ends were trimmed by 6 bases and 0 bases, with 13 bases remaining between them. The DNA for the CDR3 is TGTGCCAGCAACCCCAGGGTTAGCTCCTACGAGCAGTACTTC. Residues: CASNPRVSSYEQYF. The full variable domain, rest sourced from reference TRBV5-8 and TRBJ2-7, is EAGVTQSPTHLIKTRGQQATLRCSPISGHTSVYWYQQALGLGLQFLLWYDEGEERNRGNFPPRFSGRQFPNYSSELNVNALELEDSALYLCASNPRVSSYEQYFGPGTRLTVT.

The chain links TRBV27 to TRBJ1-4; 8 bases agree with TRBD1. V was clipped by 3 bases and J by 8 bases; unmatched bases: 17. The CDR3 totals 18 residues. CDR1 is MNHEY and CDR2 is SMNVEV in the germline V gene (reference sequence). The CDR3 loop reads CASSFLQPGQDTEEKLFF. The CDR3 DNA reads as TGTGCCAGCAGTTTTCTACAGCCGGGACAGGATACCGAGGAAAAACTGTTTTTT.

The chain links TRBV28 to TRBJ2-5; D possibly corresponds to TRBD1 (6 bases). Germline values: CDR1 MDHEN, CDR2 SYDVKM. The CDR3 has 14 residues. V lost 6 bases and J 1 base, leaving 12 bases between the germline ends. CDR3 nucleotides: TGTGCCAGCAGCTCCGGACAGCTCCAAGAGACCCAGTACTTC. This sequence encodes CASSSGQLQETQYF.

The chain combines TRBV5-4 with TRBJ2-1, with D perhaps matching TRBD1 (5 bases). Germline V gene lookup returns CDR1 SGHNT and CDR2 YYREEE (reference sequence). The CDR3 contains 15 residues. The V gene lost 0 bases and the J gene lost 0 bases, with 7 bases spanning the gap. The CDR3 nucleotides are TGTGCCAGCAGCTTGGCGACAGCCTCCTACAATGAGCAGTTCTTC. It encodes CASSLATASYNEQFF.

The chain employs TRBV4-2 and TRBJ2-7; TRBD1 agrees at 9 bases. After removal of 6 bases from V and 3 bases from J, the junction contained 3 bases not matched to a gene. The CDR3 runs 13 residues. The germline V gene has CDR1 LGHNA and CDR2 YNFKEQ. CDR3 in DNA: TGTGCCAGCAGGGGGACAGGGTTCTACGAGCAGTACTTC. This sequence encodes CASRGTGFYEQYF.

This chain joins TRBV7-2 and TRBJ2-7; 7 bases are shared with TRBD1. The CDR3 consists of 14 residues. The junction had 5 bases not matched to a gene; V was cut back by 5 bases and J by 1 base. Germline CDR1 and CDR2: SGHTA and FQGNSA. The CDR3 DNA follows: TGTGCCAGCAGCCCTAACAGGGGATCCTACGAGCAGTACTTC. Translation: CASSPNRGSYEQYF.

The rearrangement uses TRBV11-3 and TRBJ2-3; D is undetermined. V was pared by 3 bases and J by 2 bases, with 6 bases between. The CDR3 has 13 amino acids. Germline CDR1 and CDR2: SGHNT and YENEEA. The CDR3 is CASSFEHTDTQYF. In nucleotides, the CDR3 is TGTGCCAGCAGCTTCGAACACACAGATACGCAGTATTTT.